The 9 T cell receptor beta chains in this list originate from one sample, sequenced in a study of T cell changes during pregnancy in multiple sclerosis. Clones were read by immunoSEQ multiplex PCR, and TCRdb kept only the in-frame ones, dropping some. The table shows roughly 110,000 clones, with approximately 90% occurring only once. The sample consisted of peripheral blood, taken in the third trimester of pregnancy. The receptor source for this set is a female donor in good health, enrolled as a control in a pregnancy study.

This chain uses TRBV5-6 with TRBJ1-2, with unresolved D. The V gene's germline CDR1 is SGHDT and CDR2 YYEEEE. Trimming stripped 1 base from V and 8 bases from J, with 21 bases between. The CDR3 is made up of 16 amino acids. The CDR3 here is CASSLSSDPDREGYTF. In DNA form, the CDR3 reads TGTGCCAGCAGCTTGTCGTCAGACCCAGATCGGGAAGGCTACACCTTC.

J is TRBJ1-1 and V is TRBV5-1; perhaps TRBD1 as D (6 bases). Germline CDR1 reads SGHRS; CDR2 reads YFSETQ. V dropped 1 base and J dropped 1 base, with 11 bases sitting between them. The CDR3 covers 15 residues. CDR3 DNA sequence: TGCGCCAGCAGCTTGACAGGGCCCTCGAACACTGAAGCTTTCTTT. It translates to CASSLTGPSNTEAFF.

The genes are TRBV11-2 and TRBJ1-4, with D possibly being TRBD1 (6 bases). CDR1 and CDR2 from the germline V gene are SGHAT and FQNNGV. With 2 bases removed from V and 8 bases from J, the gap between germline ends came to 15 bases. The CDR3 length is 15 residues. CDR3 amino acids: CASSLPGAPVEKLFF. In DNA form, the CDR3 reads TGTGCCAGCAGCTTACCAGGGGCGCCGGTCGAAAAACTGTTTTTT.

The chain links TRBV7-6 to TRBJ1-1, with D possibly TRBD1 on 5 matching bases. V lost 7 bases and J 6 bases, leaving 12 bases between the germline ends. CDR3 length: 12 amino acids. Germline CDR1 SGHVS, CDR2 FNYEAQ. CDR3 bases: TGTGCCAGCACTAGCTGGGGGGCTGAAGCTTTCTTT. It translates to CASTSWGAEAFF.

This clone is a singleton in its sample. The V and J genes are TRBV25-1 and TRBJ2-3; D is undetermined. The CDR3 sequence is 15 residues long. The V and J ends lost 1 base and 0 bases respectively, with 8 bases between them. CDR1 is MGHDK, CDR2 SYGVNS, per germline. The CDR3 DNA is TGTGCCAGCAGTGAATCACAGAGAAGCACAGATACGCAGTATTTT. This gives the protein CASSESQRSTDTQYF.

The chain links TRBV2 to TRBJ2-1, with a possible D match to TRBD2 (6 bases). The CDR3 sequence is 12 residues long. Trimming shortened V by 7 bases and J by 5 bases, and 9 bases separated the two germline ends. Germline CDR1 reads SNHLY; CDR2 reads FYNNEI. Here the CDR3 DNA reads TGTGCCAGCACCCTAGCGCACAATGAGCAGTTCTTC. It is translated as CASTLAHNEQFF.

The V call is TRBV4-1, the J call TRBJ2-1, with 11 nucleotides matching TRBD2. V gave up 1 base and J gave up 8 bases; unmatched junction bases: 4. Germline lookup yields CDR1 MGHRA and CDR2 YSYEKL. The CDR3 sequence is 15 residues long. CDR3 bases: TGCGCCAGCAGCCAAGTTAGCGGGGGGGCCGATGAGCAGTTCTTC. This codes for CASSQVSGGADEQFF.

The J gene is TRBJ2-7, the V gene TRBV5-4; 7 nucleotides line up with TRBD2. The CDR3 extends over 14 amino acids. The V segment lost 1 base and the J segment 6 bases; nucleotides outside the gene matches: 7. Germline CDR1 and CDR2: SGHNT and YYREEE (reference sequence). The CDR3 loop is CASSLKASGGEQYF. In nucleotides, the CDR3 is TGTGCCAGCAGCTTGAAGGCTAGCGGAGGCGAGCAGTACTTC.

This clone has only a few counts. This rearrangement joins TRBV5-1 to TRBJ2-5; 8 bases agree with TRBD2. This CDR3 spans 14 amino acids. Germline CDR1 SGHRS, CDR2 YFSETQ. The V gene end was trimmed by 4 bases and the J gene end by 3 bases; junction bases not matched to a gene: 5. CDR3 nucleotides: TGCGCCAGCAGCCCCCACGGGGGGGAAGAGACCCAGTACTTC. Amino acid sequence: CASSPHGGEETQYF.